This note documents a single T cell receptor (beta chain) sequence. The method was immunoSEQ multiplex PCR; TCRdb's version includes in-frame clones alone and lacks a portion of them. The table records some 59,000 clones, roughly 89% of them present only once. This sample is part of a study of cytomegalovirus exposure and HLA in healthy donors. In germline, CDR1 is SQVTM, CDR2 ANQGSEA. The CDR3 has 14 residues. V gave up 6 bases and J gave up 4 bases; unmatched junction bases: 7. The sequence derives from a woman in her late teens or twenties in good health and CMV-seronegative. Specimen: PBMCs. The V gene is TRBV29-1, the J gene TRBJ2-7; 12 bases line up with TRBD1. This CDR3 is CSVAGTGGLYEQYF. CDR3 sequence (DNA): TGCAGCGTGGCCGGGACAGGGGGCTTGTACGAGCAGTACTTC.